The present entry profiles one T cell receptor (beta chain) with its context. These data are taken from a study of T cells in Graves' hyperthyroidism and ophthalmopathy. It was RNA transcripts that yielded the amplified TCR beta CDR3 regions. HTBI primers were used for first-round RT-PCR of the TCR CDR3. Each CDR3 protein is one row after TCRdb ran MiXCR on the multiplex PCR reads. This table holds 500,000 to 750,000 distinct CDR3 sequences, approximately 15% found once. The clonotype comes from a woman in her 30s with Graves' hyperthyroidism. Sequencing was performed on blood.

CDR3 region: CASQKGRDRPSTDTQYF. CDR3 nucleotides: TGTGCCAGCCAAAAGGGGCGGGACCGCCCGAGCACAGATACGCAGTATTTT. The chain couples TRBV28 to TRBJ2-3; D is possibly TRBD2 (6 bases). The CDR3 covers 17 residues. Germline CDR1 MDHEN, CDR2 SYDVKM. Trimming took off 8 bases at V and 0 bases at J, with 21 bases between the two ends.